Shown below are 11 T cell receptor beta chains from a single sample sequenced in a study of identical twins. Each CDR3 protein gets one entry after TCRdb re-called the 5' RACE reads with MiXCR. This table has roughly 1.6 million distinct CDR3 sequences, about 32% appearing once. Source material: cord blood. The receptors were sampled from a newborn girl in good health.

This clonotype was found a few times. Here the CDR3 reads CASSGPASGVQETQYF. The CDR3 coding sequence is TGTGCCAGCAGTGGCCCAGCTTCGGGGGTCCAAGAGACCCAGTACTTC. The V call is TRBV12-3 or TRBV12-4, the J call TRBJ2-5, with D perhaps matching TRBD2 (6 bases). The V and J ends lost 5 bases and 1 base respectively, with 17 bases between them. CDR3 length: 16 residues.

V and J are TRBV19 and TRBJ2-1; 9 nucleotides line up with TRBD2. The germline V gene has CDR1 LNHDA and CDR2 SQIVND (reference sequence). This CDR3 region has 15 residues. V was pared by 7 bases and J by 8 bases, with 12 bases of the junction left unmatched. CDR3 region: CASTPTAGTSYEQFF. The CDR3 bases are TGTGCCAGTACTCCTACGGCAGGGACTAGCTATGAGCAGTTCTTC.

This clonotype occurred a few times. V and J are TRBV5-6 and TRBJ1-1; no firm D call. The CDR3 contains 16 residues. Per germline, CDR1 SGHDT and CDR2 YYEEEE. V lost 4 bases and J 3 bases, leaving 19 bases between the germline ends. CDR3 in amino acids: CASSGRTGWRYTEAFF. DNA of the CDR3: TGTGCCAGCAGCGGGAGGACGGGATGGCGGTACACTGAAGCTTTCTTT.

In its sample, this clonotype was seen a few times. The V call is TRBV14, the J call TRBJ2-7; TRBD2 might be the D (6 bases). V was trimmed by 4 bases and J by 6 bases, leaving 13 bases between them. Germline CDR1 is SGHDN and CDR2 is FVKESK. This CDR3 is built from 13 residues. The CDR3 region is CASSRYNGGEQYF. The CDR3 DNA sequence: TGTGCCAGCAGCCGGTATAACGGGGGCGAGCAGTACTTC.

This clonotype was observed a handful of times. This rearrangement joins TRBV5-1 to TRBJ2-7, with 7 bases that match TRBD2. Germline loops: CDR1 SGHRS, CDR2 YFSETQ. Unmatched junction bases numbered 17, after V lost 1 base and J lost 7 bases. CDR3 length: 17 residues. This chain's CDR3 is CASSLWSRTRSYNEQYF. CDR3 nucleotide sequence: TGCGCCAGCAGCTTGTGGTCGAGGACTAGAAGTTACAATGAGCAGTACTTC.

This sequence joins TRBV20-1 and TRBJ2-5; TRBD2 aligns across 10 bases. Germline CDR1 and CDR2: DFQATT and SNEGSKA (reference sequence). The length of the CDR3 is 15 residues. V trimming: 5 bases; J trimming: 1 base; junction bases outside the gene matches: 7. CDR3 DNA sequence: TGCAGTGCTCACATGGCTAGCGGGGGCCAAGAGACCCAGTACTTC. It yields the protein CSAHMASGGQETQYF.

The gene calls are TRBV20-1 and TRBJ2-1; TRBD1 is a possible D gene (6 bases). There are 15 residues in the CDR3. Germline V gene sequence: CDR1 DFQATT, CDR2 SNEGSKA (reference sequence). V lost 0 bases to trimming and J lost 3 bases, with 12 bases between them. The CDR3 region is CSARDLRQVYNEQFF. The CDR3 DNA reads TGCAGTGCTAGAGACCTTCGACAGGTCTACAATGAGCAGTTCTTC.

J is TRBJ1-4 and V is TRBV9, with D possibly matching TRBD1 (6 bases). CDR3 length equals 14 residues. CDR1 and CDR2 (germline): SGDLS, YYNGEE. The V gene lost 0 bases and the J gene lost 8 bases, with 11 bases spanning the gap. The CDR3 DNA reads TGTGCCAGCAGCGTAGGGGGGGGCGAAGAAAAACTGTTTTTT. Amino acids: CASSVGGGEEKLFF.

The rearrangement uses TRBV12-3 or TRBV12-4 and TRBJ1-2; perhaps TRBD1 as D (6 bases). The CDR3 runs to 14 residues. V was trimmed by 5 bases and J by 4 bases, leaving 14 bases between them. For the CDR3, the DNA is TGTGCCAGCAGTCGAAGGACAGTTTCCTATGGCTACACCTTC. Its translation is CASSRRTVSYGYTF.

This clonotype has a handful of counts. This chain uses TRBV6-5 with TRBJ1-2; tentatively, D is TRBD1 (6 bases). The V gene's germline CDR1 is MNHEY and CDR2 SVGAGI. Trimming left V 5 bases short and J 0 bases short, with 10 bases between. The CDR3 runs 14 residues. The CDR3 sequence: CASSETGTNYGYTF. DNA of the CDR3: TGTGCCAGCAGTGAGACAGGCACTAACTATGGCTACACCTTC.

In nucleotides, the CDR3 is TGTGCCAGCAGCGTAGCTGAACCAGGGATTTATGGCTACACCTTC. Translation gives CASSVAEPGIYGYTF. The gene calls are TRBV9 and TRBJ1-2, with D tentatively TRBD1 (5 bases). Germline V CDR1 and CDR2: SGDLS, YYNGEE. This CDR3 has 15 amino acids. Trimming stripped 0 bases from V and 5 bases from J, with 14 bases between.